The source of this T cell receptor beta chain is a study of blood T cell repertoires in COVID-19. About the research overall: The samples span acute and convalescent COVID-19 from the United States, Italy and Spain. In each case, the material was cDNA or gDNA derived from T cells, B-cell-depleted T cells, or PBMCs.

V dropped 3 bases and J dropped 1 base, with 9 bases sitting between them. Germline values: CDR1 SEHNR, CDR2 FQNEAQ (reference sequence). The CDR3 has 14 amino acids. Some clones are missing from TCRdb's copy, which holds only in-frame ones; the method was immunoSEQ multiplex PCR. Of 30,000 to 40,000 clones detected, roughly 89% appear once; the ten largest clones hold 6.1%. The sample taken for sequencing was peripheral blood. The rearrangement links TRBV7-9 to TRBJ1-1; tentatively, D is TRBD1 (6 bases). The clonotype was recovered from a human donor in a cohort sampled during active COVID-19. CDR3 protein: CASSFTGWNTEAFF. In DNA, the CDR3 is TGTGCCAGCAGCTTTACAGGGTGGAACACTGAAGCTTTCTTT.